These 30 T cell receptor beta chains were sequenced from one sample in a study of cytomegalovirus exposure and HLA in healthy donors (dated by TCRdb to about 2017). To prepare the library, the immunoSEQ multiplex PCR assay was applied. The multiplex PCR relied on a mix of 60 forward primers for TCR Vbeta segments and 13 reverse primers for TCR Jbeta segments. TCRdb's version of the immuneACCESS table is confined to in-frame rearrangements and falls short of the full clone set. An unresolved V gene accounts for under half of the shortfall where checked; the remainder is of unknown origin. Per the sample table, the count is about 54,000 clones. The ten largest clonotypes hold 6.5% to 8% of the sample. Sequencing used PBMCs. The receptors here all came from a middle-aged woman in good health and CMV-seronegative.

V usage is TRBV6-6 and J usage is TRBJ2-7, with D perhaps matching TRBD1 (5 bases). V lost 2 bases and J lost 6, with 14 bases in between. The CDR3 sequence is 14 residues long. Germline-derived CDR1 and CDR2 are MNHNY and SVGAGI (reference sequence). The CDR3 sequence is CASSYEGVVGEQYF. The CDR3 bases are TGTGCCAGCAGTTACGAAGGGGTGGTCGGCGAGCAGTACTTC.

This chain uses TRBV30 with TRBJ1-2; a weak D match, TRBD1 (5 bases). Germline CDR1 GTSNPN, CDR2 SVGIG (reference sequence). V was trimmed by 2 bases and J by 2 bases, leaving 9 bases between them. The CDR3 spans 13 residues. The CDR3 DNA reads TGTGCCTGGAGTTTCGGGGGGAACTATGGCTACACCTTC. This codes for CAWSFGGNYGYTF.

This sequence joins TRBV19 and TRBJ2-1; 9 nucleotides line up with TRBD2. Germline V gene data show CDR1 as LNHDA and CDR2 as SQIVND (reference sequence). The CDR3 contains 15 residues. J lost 10 bases, V lost 7 bases, and 14 bases had no gene match. In nucleotides, the CDR3 is TGTGCCAGTACTTTCGGTAGCGGGAGTCTGGGGGAGCAGTTCTTC. As protein: CASTFGSGSLGEQFF.

As regards this clone: Its ends do not fully match the called genes, so a read error is possible. The chain employs TRBV30 and TRBJ2-1, with 8 bases that match TRBD2. Germline loops: CDR1 GTSNPN, CDR2 SVGIG (reference sequence). This CDR3 has 15 amino acids. CDR3 protein: CAGRPRGGPNNEQFF. CDR3 in DNA: TGTGCCGGGAGGCCCCGGGGGGGCCCTAACAATGAGCAGTTCTTC.

The chain recombines TRBV6-5 with TRBJ2-3; 8 bases are a match to TRBD1. J lost 3 bases, V lost 5 bases, and 7 bases had no gene match. Germline V gene data show CDR1 as MNHEY and CDR2 as SVGAGI. The CDR3 is made up of 15 amino acids. CDR3: CASSPPGTGTDTQYF. In DNA form, the CDR3 reads TGTGCCAGCAGTCCCCCTGGGACAGGAACAGATACGCAGTATTTT.

This chain connects TRBV7-2 to TRBJ2-6; 8 bases line up with TRBD2. With V trimmed by 4 bases and J by 4 bases, 9 bases remained unmatched. CDR3 length: 17 residues. Germline V gene sequence: CDR1 SGHTA, CDR2 FQGNSA. Here the CDR3 DNA reads TGTGCCAGCAGCTCTAAGCGGGGGTCCTCCGGGGCCAACGTCCTGACTTTC. Translated: CASSSKRGSSGANVLTF.

The V call is TRBV19, the J call TRBJ2-2; TRBD2 might be the D (6 bases). Looked up from germline, CDR1 is LNHDA and CDR2 is SQIVND (reference sequence). This CDR3 spans 16 amino acids. The V end was cut by 10 bases, the J end by 6 bases, with 24 bases between. The CDR3 sequence is CATPPPGEGFAGELFF. DNA of the CDR3: TGTGCCACCCCTCCTCCGGGAGAGGGTTTCGCCGGGGAGCTGTTTTTT. Full variable domain (rest looked up from reference TRBV19 and TRBJ2-2): DGGITQSPKYLFRKEGQNVTLSCEQNLNHDAMYWYRQDPGQGLRLIYYSQIVNDFQKGDIAEGYSVSREKKESFPLTVTSAQKNPTAFYLCATPPPGEGFAGELFFGEGSRLTVL.

V gene TRBV6-5 combines with J gene TRBJ2-5, with TRBD1 identical over 8 bases. The junction had 7 bases not matched to a gene; V was cut back by 5 bases and J by 5 bases. The CDR3 runs to 14 residues. From germline, CDR1 is MNHEY and CDR2 SVGAGI. DNA for the CDR3: TGTGCCAGCAGTCACAGGGGGATATTGGAGACCCAGTACTTC. It is translated as CASSHRGILETQYF.

This chain uses TRBV7-9 with TRBJ2-7, with D possibly matching TRBD1 (5 bases). Trimming took 10 bases from V and 3 from J, leaving 13 bases between them. The germline V gene has CDR1 SEHNR and CDR2 FQNEAQ (reference sequence). This CDR3 is built from 12 residues. The CDR3 DNA follows: TGTGCCATCGACCTGACAGACTACGAGCAGTACTTC. Translating gives CAIDLTDYEQYF.

V is TRBV5-1 and J is TRBJ1-1, with 7 bases lining up with TRBD1. Germline loops: CDR1 SGHRS, CDR2 YFSETQ. The CDR3 is 14 amino acids. The V and J ends lost 4 bases and 1 base, in that order; junction bases with no gene match: 4. The CDR3 protein is CASSPGTANTEAFF. The CDR3 nucleotides are TGCGCCAGCAGCCCGGGGACAGCGAACACTGAAGCTTTCTTT.

CDR3 residues: CASSKVRGVTDTQYF. The CDR3 DNA sequence: TGTGCCAGCAGCAAAGTACGGGGGGTGACAGATACGCAGTATTTT. This chain joins TRBV5-8 and TRBJ2-3; 7 bases are a match to TRBD2. The V gene's germline CDR1 is SGHTS and CDR2 YDEGEE. The ends lost 4 bases at V and 3 bases at J; junction bases unmatched: 8. The CDR3 spans 15 residues.

The J gene is TRBJ2-5, the V gene TRBV6-1, with a possible D match to TRBD2 (6 bases). This CDR3 has 14 residues. The V end was cut by 2 bases, the J end by 5 bases, with 12 bases between. CDR1 is MNHNS and CDR2 is SASEGT in the germline V gene. The CDR3 coding sequence is TGTGCCAGCAGTGAACTACTAGCATTCGAGACCCAGTACTTC. This sequence encodes CASSELLAFETQYF.

The CDR3 DNA follows: TGTGCCGCCACAGGTCCCGGACATTCACCCCTCCACTTT. It is translated as CAATGPGHSPLHF. The chain has TRBV28 and TRBJ1-6; the D gene is possibly TRBD1 (5 bases). The germline V and J ends were trimmed by 11 bases and 8 bases, with 16 bases remaining between them. This CDR3 has 13 amino acids. CDR1 MDHEN and CDR2 SYDVKM come from the germline V gene.

The gene calls are TRBV19 and TRBJ2-7; tentative D call: TRBD1 (6 bases). In germline, CDR1 is LNHDA, CDR2 SQIVND (reference sequence). The CDR3 runs 15 residues. V was clipped by 1 base and J by 1 base, with 11 bases between them. CDR3 coding DNA: TGTGCCAGTAGTATAGGTCCCGGACAGTCCTACGAGCAGTACTTC. Translated: CASSIGPGQSYEQYF.

This chain joins TRBV6-6 and TRBJ2-1; perhaps TRBD2 as D (5 bases). The germline V gene encodes CDR1 MNHNY and CDR2 SVGAGI (reference sequence). The CDR3 has 15 residues. With 3 bases removed from V and 4 bases from J, the gap between germline ends came to 13 bases. Here the CDR3 DNA reads TGTGCCAGCAGTTATGCGGGCCACCAATACAATGAGCAGTTCTTC. Amino acids: CASSYAGHQYNEQFF.

The rearrangement links TRBV10-1 to TRBJ2-7; D is perhaps TRBD1 (6 bases). V lost 5 bases and J lost 8, with 19 bases in between. Germline CDR1 is WNHNN and CDR2 is SYGVQD (reference sequence). The CDR3 consists of 14 residues. The CDR3 protein is CASSYPRGLRKQYF. In DNA, the CDR3 is TGCGCCAGCAGTTATCCCAGGGGCCTACGAAAGCAGTACTTC.

The chain is built from TRBV7-2 and TRBJ2-7; 9 bases line up with TRBD2. CDR1 SGHTA and CDR2 FQGNSA come from the germline V gene. Unmatched junction bases numbered 0, after V lost 4 bases and J lost 2 bases. This CDR3 has 13 amino acids. The CDR3 DNA sequence: TGTGCCAGCAGCTCTAGCGGGGCCTACGAGCAGTACTTC. It yields the protein CASSSSGAYEQYF.

Measured by frequency, this clone is medium-sized. The J gene is TRBJ1-6, the V gene TRBV4-1; D is possibly TRBD1 (5 bases). V was cut by 0 bases and J by 7 bases, with 10 bases left in between. This CDR3 is 15 amino acids long. Per the germline V gene, CDR1 is MGHRA and CDR2 is YSYEKL. The CDR3, as DNA: TGCGCCAGCAGCCAAGAGTGGCGACAGAATTCACCCCTCCACTTT. Protein: CASSQEWRQNSPLHF.

The chain recombines TRBV18 with TRBJ1-5; 8 bases agree with TRBD1. Germline V gene lookup returns CDR1 KGHSH and CDR2 LQKENI. V lost 6 bases and J lost 2; bases outside the gene matches: 3. This CDR3 is 14 amino acids long. In nucleotides, the CDR3 is TGTGCCAGCTCTCAGGGGGCGGGCAATCAGCCCCAGCATTTT. Residues: CASSQGAGNQPQHF.

The chain is built from TRBV5-1 and TRBJ1-2; D gene ambiguous. The V end was cut by 4 bases, the J end by 0 bases, with 22 bases between. There are 18 residues in the CDR3. Germline V gene sequence: CDR1 SGHRS, CDR2 YFSETQ. CDR3 bases: TGCGCCAGCAGCCACCCTATTCAGACCCGGGAAGCTAACTATGGCTACACCTTC. Its translation is CASSHPIQTREANYGYTF.

The chain uses TRBV5-1 and TRBJ2-2; D perhaps matches TRBD2 (6 bases). V was cut by 6 bases and J by 1 base, with 13 bases left in between. Germline CDR1 reads SGHRS; CDR2 reads YFSETQ. This CDR3 comprises 15 residues. The CDR3 is CASKPLAQNTGELFF. The CDR3 DNA is TGCGCCAGCAAGCCCCTAGCGCAGAACACCGGGGAGCTGTTTTTT.

J is TRBJ2-1 and V is TRBV28, with D perhaps TRBD2 (5 bases). The CDR3 covers 13 residues. In germline, CDR1 is MDHEN, CDR2 SYDVKM. V was clipped by 5 bases and J by 3 bases, with 8 bases between them. The CDR3 nucleotides read TGTGCCAGCAGTCCGGGGATCTACAATGAGCAGTTCTTC. This gives the protein CASSPGIYNEQFF. The full variable domain, its missing parts supplied by reference TRBV28 and TRBJ2-1, is DVKVTQSSRYLVKRTGEKVFLECVQDMDHENMFWYRQDPGLGLRLIYFSYDVKMKEKGDIPEGYSVSREKKERFSLILESASTNQTSMYLCASSPGIYNEQFFGPGTRLTVL.

The gene calls are TRBV6-5 and TRBJ1-3; no clear D. The germline V gene encodes CDR1 MNHEY and CDR2 SVGAGI. This CDR3 comprises 15 residues. V was clipped by 10 bases and J by 0 bases, with 16 bases between them. The CDR3 DNA reads TGTGCCACCGCCCCCCGTAGCTCCTCTGGAAACACCATATATTTT. This gives the protein CATAPRSSSGNTIYF.

V gene TRBV9 combines with J gene TRBJ2-7; 9 bases are shared with TRBD2. The CDR3 length is 16 residues. Germline loops: CDR1 SGDLS, CDR2 YYNGEE. Unmatched junction bases numbered 11, after V lost 0 bases and J lost 7 bases. The CDR3 region is CASSVASGRPTWEQYF. The CDR3 region has the DNA TGTGCCAGCAGCGTAGCCAGCGGGAGGCCGACGTGGGAGCAGTACTTC.

V gene TRBV10-3 combines with J gene TRBJ2-7; 13 nucleotides agree with TRBD2. Germline CDR1 is ENHRY and CDR2 is SYGVKD. J was trimmed by 3 bases and V by 5 bases; bases with no gene match: 7. There are 16 residues in the CDR3. Written as DNA, the CDR3 is TGTGCCATCAGTACGAGGACTAGCGGGAGTAACTACGAGCAGTACTTC. It translates to CAISTRTSGSNYEQYF.

This sequence joins TRBV5-4 and TRBJ2-7, with 16 bases matching TRBD2. CDR3 length: 18 residues. Germline CDR1 and CDR2: SGHNT and YYREEE (reference sequence). Trimming at V came to 4 bases and at J to 4 bases, leaving 11 bases not matched to a gene. For the CDR3, the DNA is TGTGCCAGCAGCAAAGGGACTAGCGGGAGGGCGGGGGGTTACGAGCAGTACTTC. Translation: CASSKGTSGRAGGYEQYF.

This rearrangement joins TRBV19 to TRBJ2-7; 9 nucleotides line up with TRBD1. The germline V gene has CDR1 LNHDA and CDR2 SQIVND (reference sequence). Trimming took 5 bases from V and 3 from J; bases not matched to a gene: 8. The CDR3 is made up of 15 amino acids. As DNA, the CDR3 is TGTGCCAGTAGTGAACCGGGACAGGGCATCTACGAGCAGTACTTC. Encoded protein: CASSEPGQGIYEQYF.

The CDR3: CASSIGSGAGDGYTF. CDR3 in DNA: TGTGCCAGTAGTATCGGGTCAGGGGCGGGTGATGGCTACACCTTC. The rearrangement links TRBV19 to TRBJ1-2, with D perhaps TRBD1 (6 bases). Looked up from germline, CDR1 is LNHDA and CDR2 is SQIVND (reference sequence). The V gene lost 3 bases and the J gene lost 6 bases, with 17 bases spanning the gap. CDR3 size: 15 residues.

This chain uses TRBV4-1 with TRBJ2-1; no definite D call. Germline assignment: CDR1 MGHRA and CDR2 YSYEKL. The CDR3 has 15 residues. V gave up 5 bases and J gave up 3 bases, with 14 bases separating them. This CDR3 reads CASSESLINYNEQFF. Here the CDR3 DNA reads TGCGCCAGCAGCGAGTCCCTCATTAACTACAATGAGCAGTTCTTC.

V usage is TRBV4-2 and J usage is TRBJ2-3, with 9 bases fitting TRBD1. The junction had 4 bases not matched to a gene; V was cut back by 2 bases and J by 4 bases. The germline V gene has CDR1 LGHNA and CDR2 YNFKEQ. CDR3 size: 15 residues. CDR3 amino acids: CASSQWGQGPDTQYF. For the CDR3, the DNA is TGTGCCAGCAGCCAATGGGGACAGGGTCCAGATACGCAGTATTTT.